The rows below give T cell receptor beta chains drawn from one sample of a study of T cell changes during pregnancy in multiple sclerosis. Here immunoSEQ multiplex PCR was the method, and the copy in TCRdb shows in-frame clones only, minus some. The table records 50,000 to 65,000 clones, around 91% of them present only once. Here the sequenced sample was peripheral blood, taken in the third trimester of pregnancy. The receptors here all came from a female donor in good health, enrolled as a control in a pregnancy study. CDR3s include the opening cysteine and the closing phenylalanine or tryptophan. The order of the fields is D gene, J gene, V gene, clone size, CDR3 protein, CDR3 DNA. The D gene is left open where the match is weak. Clone size is not always given. Where it is, it says once, few, many or a class for expanded clones.

d_gene: TRBD1; j_gene: TRBJ1-4; v_gene: TRBV7-6; abundance: .; CDR3aa: CASSSSRGLNEKLFF; CDR3nt: TGTGCCAGCAGCTCCTCCAGGGGGCTGAATGAAAAACTGTTTTTT
d_gene: TRBD2; j_gene: TRBJ2-3; v_gene: TRBV5-1; abundance: .; CDR3aa: CASSAPSGVTGDTQYF; CDR3nt: TGCGCCAGCAGCGCTCCTAGCGGGGTGACAGGAGATACGCAGTATTTT
d_gene: .; j_gene: TRBJ1-2; v_gene: TRBV30; abundance: .; CDR3aa: CAWGPGYTF; CDR3nt: TGTGCCTGGGGCCCTGGCTACACCTTC
d_gene: .; j_gene: TRBJ1-5; v_gene: TRBV5-1; abundance: .; CDR3aa: CASSPEDSSNQPQHF; CDR3nt: TGCGCCAGCAGCCCCGAGGACAGCAGCAATCAGCCCCAGCATTTT
d_gene: .; j_gene: TRBJ2-7; v_gene: TRBV7-9; abundance: .; CDR3aa: CASSLGGDSAYEQYF; CDR3nt: TGTGCCAGCAGCTTAGGGGGGGACTCCGCCTACGAGCAGTACTTC
d_gene: .; j_gene: TRBJ1-5; v_gene: TRBV11-2; abundance: .; CDR3aa: CASSLDPDRRRHF; CDR3nt: TGTGCCAGCAGCTTAGATCCAGACAGGCGGCGTCATTTT
d_gene: .; j_gene: TRBJ2-4; v_gene: TRBV5-1; abundance: .; CDR3aa: CASSLAGLGRLAKNIQYF; CDR3nt: TGCGCCAGCAGCTTGGCAGGCTTAGGGAGGCTAGCCAAAAACATTCAGTACTTC
d_gene: .; j_gene: TRBJ2-3; v_gene: TRBV2; abundance: .; CDR3aa: CARGIGGAADTQYF; CDR3nt: TGTGCCAGAGGGATCGGAGGGGCCGCGGATACGCAGTATTTT
d_gene: .; j_gene: TRBJ2-6; v_gene: TRBV19; abundance: .; CDR3aa: CASLQGNAGANVLTF; CDR3nt: TGTGCCAGTCTACAGGGAAACGCTGGGGCCAACGTCCTGACTTTC
d_gene: TRBD1; j_gene: TRBJ2-1; v_gene: TRBV4-1; abundance: once; CDR3aa: CASRGQTGSSYNEQFF; CDR3nt: TGCGCCAGCAGGGGACAGACAGGGAGCTCCTACAATGAGCAGTTCTTC
d_gene: TRBD2; j_gene: TRBJ2-4; v_gene: TRBV5-8; abundance: .; CDR3aa: CASSLAAGGDLQNIQYF; CDR3nt: TGTGCCAGCAGCTTGGCCGCGGGAGGGGATCTCCAAAACATTCAGTACTTC
d_gene: .; j_gene: TRBJ2-1; v_gene: TRBV11-3; abundance: .; CDR3aa: CASRQGGSYNEQFF; CDR3nt: TGTGCCAGCAGGCAGGGTGGGTCCTACAATGAGCAGTTCTTC
d_gene: .; j_gene: TRBJ2-7; v_gene: TRBV7-9; abundance: .; CDR3aa: CASSPQGTYEQYF; CDR3nt: TGTGCCAGCAGCCCTCAGGGGACCTACGAGCAGTACTTC
d_gene: .; j_gene: TRBJ1-6; v_gene: TRBV4-3; abundance: .; CDR3aa: CASSQVTGGNSPLHF; CDR3nt: TGCGCCAGCAGCCAAGTAACGGGGGGGAATTCACCCCTCCACTTT
d_gene: .; j_gene: TRBJ1-5; v_gene: TRBV19; abundance: .; CDR3aa: CASSPVPSSQHF; CDR3nt: TGTGCCAGTAGCCCGGTCCCGTCGTCCCAGCATTTT
d_gene: .; j_gene: TRBJ2-5; v_gene: TRBV5-1; abundance: .; CDR3aa: CASSALYKETQYF; CDR3nt: TGCGCCAGCAGCGCGCTATATAAAGAGACCCAGTACTTC
d_gene: TRBD1; j_gene: TRBJ1-1; v_gene: TRBV4-3; abundance: .; CDR3aa: CASSQEADREAFF; CDR3nt: TGCGCCAGCAGCCAAGAGGCGGACAGGGAAGCTTTCTTT
d_gene: .; j_gene: TRBJ1-2; v_gene: TRBV30; abundance: .; CDR3aa: CAWSVRAYGYTF; CDR3nt: TGTGCCTGGAGTGTCAGGGCCTATGGCTACACCTTC
d_gene: .; j_gene: TRBJ1-5; v_gene: TRBV27; abundance: .; CDR3aa: CASSPRYDTNQPQHF; CDR3nt: TGTGCCAGCAGTCCTCGTTATGACACCAATCAGCCCCAGCATTTT
d_gene: TRBD1; j_gene: TRBJ1-5; v_gene: TRBV6-4; abundance: .; CDR3aa: CASSPGTGRQRSNQPQHF; CDR3nt: TGTGCCAGCAGCCCCGGGACAGGGCGGCAGCGGAGCAATCAGCCCCAGCATTTT
d_gene: TRBD2; j_gene: TRBJ2-3; v_gene: TRBV27; abundance: once; CDR3aa: CASTWASGGTDTQYF; CDR3nt: TGTGCCAGCACTTGGGCTAGCGGGGGCACAGATACGCAGTATTTT
d_gene: TRBD1; j_gene: TRBJ1-2; v_gene: TRBV18; abundance: .; CDR3aa: CASSPQGGNYGYTF; CDR3nt: TGTGCCAGCTCACCGCAGGGGGGTAACTATGGCTACACCTTC
d_gene: TRBD1; j_gene: TRBJ2-4; v_gene: TRBV7-9; abundance: .; CDR3aa: CASSFVQGAGAKNIQYF; CDR3nt: TGTGCCAGCAGCTTCGTTCAGGGGGCGGGCGCCAAAAACATTCAGTACTTC
d_gene: .; j_gene: TRBJ1-5; v_gene: TRBV7-2; abundance: .; CDR3aa: CASSLGQGPNQPQHF; CDR3nt: TGTGCCAGCAGCTTGGGCCAGGGTCCCAATCAGCCCCAGCATTTT
d_gene: TRBD2; j_gene: TRBJ2-3; v_gene: TRBV7-6; abundance: .; CDR3aa: CASSPRGGADTQYF; CDR3nt: TGTGCCAGCAGCCCCCGGGGGGGAGCAGATACGCAGTATTTT
d_gene: .; j_gene: TRBJ1-2; v_gene: TRBV20-1; abundance: .; CDR3aa: CSAGLLYGYTF; CDR3nt: TGCAGTGCTGGCCTTTTGTATGGCTACACCTTC
d_gene: TRBD2; j_gene: TRBJ2-3; v_gene: TRBV5-1; abundance: .; CDR3aa: CASSLEPAGGITDTQYF; CDR3nt: TGCGCCAGCAGCTTGGAGCCAGCGGGAGGGATCACAGATACGCAGTATTTT